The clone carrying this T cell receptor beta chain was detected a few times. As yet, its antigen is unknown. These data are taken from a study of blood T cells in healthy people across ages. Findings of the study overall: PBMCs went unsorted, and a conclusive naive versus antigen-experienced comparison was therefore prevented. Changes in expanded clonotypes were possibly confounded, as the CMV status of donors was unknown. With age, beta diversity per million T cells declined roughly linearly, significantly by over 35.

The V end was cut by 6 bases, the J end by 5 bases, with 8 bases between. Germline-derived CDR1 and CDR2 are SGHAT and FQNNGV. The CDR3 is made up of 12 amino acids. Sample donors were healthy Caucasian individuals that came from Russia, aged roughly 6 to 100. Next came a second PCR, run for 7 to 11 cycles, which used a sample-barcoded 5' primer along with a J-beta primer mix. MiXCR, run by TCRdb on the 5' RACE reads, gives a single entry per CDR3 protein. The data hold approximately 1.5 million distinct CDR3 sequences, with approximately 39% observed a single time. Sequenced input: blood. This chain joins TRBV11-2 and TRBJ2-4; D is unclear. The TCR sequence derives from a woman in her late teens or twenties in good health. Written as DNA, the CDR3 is TGTGCCAGCAGTTACATCGAAAACATTCAGTACTTC. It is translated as CASSYIENIQYF.